This T cell receptor beta chain appears in the sequencing data of a study of response to subunit inactivated influenza vaccine. The table lists this clonotype with a few counts. Its matching antigen is unknown. TCRdb passed the RT-PCR reads through MiXCR, listing each CDR3 protein once. The sample contains approximately 730,000 distinct CDR3 sequences, over 11% of which appear only once. General study points: The study's authors posited that every seasonal influenza vaccination enlists few new T cells.

The sample in question was PBMCs from blood, obtained approximately 15 days before vaccination. The origin of this receptor is a man over 45 who received an inactivated influenza vaccine.

CDR3 amino acids: CASSQDKGILYGYTF. The CDR3 region has the DNA TGCGCCAGCAGCCAAGACAAGGGAATACTGTATGGCTACACCTTC. This sequence joins TRBV4-3 and TRBJ1-2; D unresolved. The CDR3 covers 15 residues. CDR1 is LGHNA, CDR2 YSLEER, per germline. The V end lost 0 bases, the J end lost 5 bases, and 13 bases lay between the germline ends.